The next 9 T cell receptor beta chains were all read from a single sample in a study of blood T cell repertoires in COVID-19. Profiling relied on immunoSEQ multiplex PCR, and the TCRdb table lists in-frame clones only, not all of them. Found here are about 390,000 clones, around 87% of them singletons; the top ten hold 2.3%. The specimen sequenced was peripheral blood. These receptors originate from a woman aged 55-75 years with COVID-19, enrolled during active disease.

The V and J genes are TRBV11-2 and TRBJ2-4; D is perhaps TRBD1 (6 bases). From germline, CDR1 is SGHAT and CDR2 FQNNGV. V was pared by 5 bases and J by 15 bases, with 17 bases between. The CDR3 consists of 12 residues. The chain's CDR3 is CASSKNRDEAYF. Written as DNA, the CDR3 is TGTGCCAGCAGCAAGAACAGGGATGAGGCGTACTTC.

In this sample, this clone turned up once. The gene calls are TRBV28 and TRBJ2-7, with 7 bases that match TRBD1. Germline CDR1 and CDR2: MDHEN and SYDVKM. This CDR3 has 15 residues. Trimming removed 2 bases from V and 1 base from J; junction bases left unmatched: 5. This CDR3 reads CASSLKAGGSYEQYF. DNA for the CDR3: TGTGCCAGCAGTTTAAAGGCAGGGGGATCCTACGAGCAGTACTTC.

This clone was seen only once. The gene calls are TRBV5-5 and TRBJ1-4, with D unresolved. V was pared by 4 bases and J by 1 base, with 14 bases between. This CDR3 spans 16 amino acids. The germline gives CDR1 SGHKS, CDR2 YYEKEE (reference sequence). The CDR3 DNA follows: TGTGCCAGCAGCATAGGACTCGGAGGAACTAATGAAAAACTGTTTTTT. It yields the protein CASSIGLGGTNEKLFF. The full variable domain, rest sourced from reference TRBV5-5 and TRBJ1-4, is DAGVTQSPTHLIKTRGQQVTLRCSPISGHKSVSWYQQVLGQGPQFIFQYYEKEERGRGNFPDRFSARQFPNYSSELNVNALLLGDSALYLCASSIGLGGTNEKLFFGSGTQLSVL.

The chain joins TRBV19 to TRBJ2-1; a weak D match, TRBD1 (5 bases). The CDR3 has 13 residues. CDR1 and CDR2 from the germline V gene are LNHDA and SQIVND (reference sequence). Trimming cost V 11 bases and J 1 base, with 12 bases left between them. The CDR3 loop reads CASGLRSYNEQFF. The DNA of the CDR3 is TGTGCCTCAGGGTTAAGGTCCTACAATGAGCAGTTCTTC.

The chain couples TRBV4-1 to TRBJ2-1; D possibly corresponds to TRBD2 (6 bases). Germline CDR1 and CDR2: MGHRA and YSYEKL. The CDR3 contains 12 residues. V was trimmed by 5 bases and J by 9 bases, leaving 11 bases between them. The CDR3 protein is CASSDMGGEQFF. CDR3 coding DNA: TGCGCCAGCAGCGACATGGGGGGTGAGCAGTTCTTC.

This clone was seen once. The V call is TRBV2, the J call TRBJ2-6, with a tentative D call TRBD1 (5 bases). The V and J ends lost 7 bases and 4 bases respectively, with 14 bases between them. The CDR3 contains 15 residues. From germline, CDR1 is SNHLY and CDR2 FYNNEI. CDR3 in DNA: TGTGCCAGCATTTCAGGGCCCTTGGGGGCCAACGTCCTGACTTTC. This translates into CASISGPLGANVLTF.

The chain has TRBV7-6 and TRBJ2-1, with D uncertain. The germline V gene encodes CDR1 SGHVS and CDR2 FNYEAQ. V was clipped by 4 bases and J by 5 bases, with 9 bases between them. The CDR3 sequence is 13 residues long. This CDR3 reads CASSSHSNNEQFF. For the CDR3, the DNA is TGTGCCAGCAGCTCACACAGTAACAATGAGCAGTTCTTC.

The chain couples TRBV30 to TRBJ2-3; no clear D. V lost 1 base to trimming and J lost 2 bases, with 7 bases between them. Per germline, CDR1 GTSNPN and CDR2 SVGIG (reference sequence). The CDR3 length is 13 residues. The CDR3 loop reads CAWSGYNTDTQYF. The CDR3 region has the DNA TGTGCCTGGAGTGGCTATAACACAGATACGCAGTATTTT. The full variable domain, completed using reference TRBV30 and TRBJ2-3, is SQTIHQWPATLVQPVGSPLSLECTVEGTSNPNLYWYRQAAGRGLQLLFYSVGIGQISSEVPQNLSASRPQDRQFILSSKKLLLSDSGFYLCAWSGYNTDTQYFGPGTRLTVL.

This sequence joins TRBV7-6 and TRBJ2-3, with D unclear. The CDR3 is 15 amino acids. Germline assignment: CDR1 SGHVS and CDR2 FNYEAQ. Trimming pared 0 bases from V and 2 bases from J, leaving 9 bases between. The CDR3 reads CASSLATTNTDTQYF. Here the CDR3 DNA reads TGTGCCAGCAGCTTAGCAACGACAAACACAGATACGCAGTATTTT. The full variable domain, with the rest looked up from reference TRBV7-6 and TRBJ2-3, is GAGVSQSPRYKVTKRGQDVALRCDPISGHVSLYWYRQALGQGPEFLTYFNYEAQQDKSGLPNDRFSAERPEGSISTLTIQRTEQRDSAMYRCASSLATTNTDTQYFGPGTRLTVL.